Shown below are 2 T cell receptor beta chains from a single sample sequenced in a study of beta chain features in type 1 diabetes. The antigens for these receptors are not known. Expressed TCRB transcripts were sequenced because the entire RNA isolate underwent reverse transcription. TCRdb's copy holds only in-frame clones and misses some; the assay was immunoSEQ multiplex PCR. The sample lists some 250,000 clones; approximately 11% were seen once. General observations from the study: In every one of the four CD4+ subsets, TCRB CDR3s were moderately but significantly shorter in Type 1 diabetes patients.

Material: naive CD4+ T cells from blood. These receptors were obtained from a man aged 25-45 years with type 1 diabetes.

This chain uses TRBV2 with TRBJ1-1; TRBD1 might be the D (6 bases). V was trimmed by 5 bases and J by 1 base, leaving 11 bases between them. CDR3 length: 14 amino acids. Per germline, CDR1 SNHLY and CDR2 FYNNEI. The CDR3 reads CASSYRVGNTEAFF. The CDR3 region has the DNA TGTGCCAGCAGTTACAGGGTTGGGAACACTGAAGCTTTCTTT.

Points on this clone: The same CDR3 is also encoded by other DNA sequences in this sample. CDR3 coding DNA: TGTGCCAGCTCTCCGACTAGCGGGGGAGGAGATACGCAGTATTTT. It is translated as CASSPTSGGGDTQYF. The rearrangement links TRBV18 to TRBJ2-3; 12 positions agree with TRBD2. V was clipped by 6 bases and J by 5 bases; unmatched bases: 6. Germline loops: CDR1 KGHSH, CDR2 LQKENI. This CDR3 spans 15 amino acids.